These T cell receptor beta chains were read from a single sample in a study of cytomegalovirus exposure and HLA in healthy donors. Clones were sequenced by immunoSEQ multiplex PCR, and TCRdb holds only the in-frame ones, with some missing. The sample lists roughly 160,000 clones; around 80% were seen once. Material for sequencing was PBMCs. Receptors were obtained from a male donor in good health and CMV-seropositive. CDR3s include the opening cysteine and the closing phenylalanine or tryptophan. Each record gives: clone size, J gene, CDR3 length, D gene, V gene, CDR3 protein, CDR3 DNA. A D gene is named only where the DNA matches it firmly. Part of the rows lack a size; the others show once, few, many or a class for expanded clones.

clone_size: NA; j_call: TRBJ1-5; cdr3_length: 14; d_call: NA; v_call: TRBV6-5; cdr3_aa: CASSLSGLHQPQHF; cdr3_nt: TGTGCCAGCAGTCTAAGCGGGCTCCATCAGCCCCAGCATTTT
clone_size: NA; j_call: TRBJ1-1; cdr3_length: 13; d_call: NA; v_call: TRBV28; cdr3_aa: CASSLPLNTEAFF; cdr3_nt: TGTGCCAGCAGTTTACCTCTGAACACTGAAGCTTTCTTT
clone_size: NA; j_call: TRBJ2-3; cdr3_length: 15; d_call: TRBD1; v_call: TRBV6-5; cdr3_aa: CASGTGAAGTDTQYF; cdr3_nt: TGTGCCAGCGGTACAGGGGCGGCTGGCACAGATACGCAGTATTTT
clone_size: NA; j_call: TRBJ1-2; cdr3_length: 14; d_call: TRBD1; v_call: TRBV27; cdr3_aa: CASSTTGGNYGYTF; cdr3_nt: TGTGCCAGCAGTACTACAGGGGGTAACTATGGCTACACCTTC
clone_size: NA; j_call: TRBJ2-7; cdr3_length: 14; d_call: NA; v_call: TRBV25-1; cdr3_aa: CACSRGGQSYEQYF; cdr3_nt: TGTGCCTGCAGTCGGGGGGGACAGAGCTACGAGCAGTACTTC
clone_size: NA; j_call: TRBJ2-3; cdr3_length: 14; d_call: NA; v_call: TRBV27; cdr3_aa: CASSERAGTDTQYF; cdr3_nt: TGTGCCAGCAGTGAGCGGGCGGGCACAGATACGCAGTATTTT
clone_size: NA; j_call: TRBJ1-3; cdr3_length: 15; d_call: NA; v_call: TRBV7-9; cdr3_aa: CASSLASGLRNTIYF; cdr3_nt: TGTGCCAGCAGCTTAGCGTCGGGACTAAGAAACACCATATATTTT
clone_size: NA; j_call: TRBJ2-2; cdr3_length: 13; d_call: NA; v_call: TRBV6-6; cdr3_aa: CASGEWSTGELFF; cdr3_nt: TGTGCCAGCGGGGAGTGGAGCACCGGGGAGCTGTTTTTT
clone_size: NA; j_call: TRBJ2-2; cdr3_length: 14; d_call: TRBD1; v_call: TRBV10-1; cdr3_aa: CASRAGTGTGELFF; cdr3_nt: TGCGCCAGCAGAGCCGGGACAGGTACCGGGGAGCTGTTTTTT
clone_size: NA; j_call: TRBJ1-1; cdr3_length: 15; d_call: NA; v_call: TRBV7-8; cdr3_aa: CASSLRGMGAAEAFF; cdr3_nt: TGTGCCAGCAGCTTACGAGGAATGGGGGCGGCTGAAGCTTTCTTT
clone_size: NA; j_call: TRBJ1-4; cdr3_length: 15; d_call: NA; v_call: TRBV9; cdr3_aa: CASSVAGDSNEKLFF; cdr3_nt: TGTGCCAGCAGCGTAGCCGGGGATAGTAATGAAAAACTGTTTTTT
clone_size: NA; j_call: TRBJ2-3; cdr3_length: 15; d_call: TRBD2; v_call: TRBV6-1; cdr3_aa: CASRPSSGATDTQYF; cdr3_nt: TGTGCCAGCAGACCATCTAGCGGGGCCACAGATACGCAGTATTTT
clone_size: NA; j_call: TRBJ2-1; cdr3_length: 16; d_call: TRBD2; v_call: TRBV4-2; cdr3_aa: CASSQGNGGSYNEQFF; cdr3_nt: TGTGCCAGCAGCCAGGGAAACGGGGGGTCCTACAATGAGCAGTTCTTC
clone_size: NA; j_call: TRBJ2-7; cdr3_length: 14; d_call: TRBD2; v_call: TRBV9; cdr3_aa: CASSPRTSGYEQYF; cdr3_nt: TGTGCCAGCAGCCCCAGGACTAGCGGTTACGAGCAGTACTTC
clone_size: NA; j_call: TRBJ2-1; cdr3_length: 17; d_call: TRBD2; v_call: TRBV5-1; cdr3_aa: CASSERTSGRYYNEQFF; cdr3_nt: TGCGCCAGCAGCGAAAGGACTAGCGGGAGGTACTACAATGAGCAGTTCTTC
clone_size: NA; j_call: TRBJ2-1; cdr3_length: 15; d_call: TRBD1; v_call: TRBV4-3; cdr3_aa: CASSQAGQGVNEQFF; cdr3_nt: TGCGCCAGCAGCCAAGCGGGACAGGGAGTTAATGAGCAGTTCTTC
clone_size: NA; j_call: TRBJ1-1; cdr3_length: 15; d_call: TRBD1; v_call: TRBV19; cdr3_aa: CASSVSGGLSTEAFF; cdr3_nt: TGTGCCAGTAGTGTATCAGGGGGGTTGAGCACTGAAGCTTTCTTT
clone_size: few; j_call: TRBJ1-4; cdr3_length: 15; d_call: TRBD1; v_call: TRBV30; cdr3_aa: CAWSVTGQAAEKLFF; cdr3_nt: TGTGCCTGGAGTGTTACGGGACAGGCAGCTGAAAAACTGTTTTTT
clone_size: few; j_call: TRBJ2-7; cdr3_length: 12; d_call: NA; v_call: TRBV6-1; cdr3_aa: CASSQRVRGQYF; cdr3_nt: TGTGCCAGCAGCCAGCGGGTCCGCGGGCAGTACTTC
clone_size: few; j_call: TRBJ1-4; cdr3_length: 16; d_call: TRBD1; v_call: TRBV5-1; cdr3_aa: CASSQPYRGKNEKLFF; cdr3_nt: TGCGCCAGCAGCCAACCTTACAGGGGGAAAAATGAAAAACTGTTTTTT
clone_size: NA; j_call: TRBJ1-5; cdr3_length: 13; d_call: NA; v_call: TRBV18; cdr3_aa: CASSPRDGEPQHF; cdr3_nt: TGTGCCAGCTCACCCAGGGATGGCGAGCCCCAGCATTTT
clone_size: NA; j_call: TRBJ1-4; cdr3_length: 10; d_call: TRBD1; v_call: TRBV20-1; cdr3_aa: CMGQGFGLFF; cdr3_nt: TGCATGGGACAGGGGTTCGGACTGTTTTTT
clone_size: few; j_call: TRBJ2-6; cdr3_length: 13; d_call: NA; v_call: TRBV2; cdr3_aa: CASSESGANVLTF; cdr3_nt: TGTGCCAGCAGTGAATCAGGGGCCAACGTCCTGACTTTC
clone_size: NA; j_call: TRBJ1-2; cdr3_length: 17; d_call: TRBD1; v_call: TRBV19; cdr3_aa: CASSTGDRHYFNYGYTF; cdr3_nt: TGTGCCAGTAGTACGGGGGACAGGCACTATTTTAACTATGGCTACACCTTC
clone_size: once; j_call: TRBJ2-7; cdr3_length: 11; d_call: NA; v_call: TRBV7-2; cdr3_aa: CASSITYEQYF; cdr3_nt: TGTGCCAGCAGCATAACCTACGAGCAGTACTTC
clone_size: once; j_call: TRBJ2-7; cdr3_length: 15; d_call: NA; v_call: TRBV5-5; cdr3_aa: CASSWASGSGGEQYF; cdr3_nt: NA
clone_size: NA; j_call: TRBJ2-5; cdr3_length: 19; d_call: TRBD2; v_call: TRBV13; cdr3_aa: CASSPYPIAGGPFRETQYF; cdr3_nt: TGTGCCAGCAGCCCCTACCCCATCGCGGGGGGGCCCTTTAGGGAGACCCAGTACTTC
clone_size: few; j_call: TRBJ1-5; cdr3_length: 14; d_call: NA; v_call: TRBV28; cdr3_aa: CASSQDSYNQPQHF; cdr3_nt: TGTGCCAGCAGTCAAGACAGCTACAATCAGCCCCAGCATTTT
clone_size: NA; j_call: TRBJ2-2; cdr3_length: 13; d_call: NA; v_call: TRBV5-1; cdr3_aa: CASSLRQAGELFF; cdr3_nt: TGCGCCAGCAGCTTACGACAGGCCGGGGAGCTGTTTTTT
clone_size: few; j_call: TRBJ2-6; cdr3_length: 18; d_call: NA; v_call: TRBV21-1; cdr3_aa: CASSNLAGEGSGANVLTF; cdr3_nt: TGTGCCAGCAGCAATCTAGCGGGAGAAGGGTCTGGGGCCAACGTCCTGACTTTC
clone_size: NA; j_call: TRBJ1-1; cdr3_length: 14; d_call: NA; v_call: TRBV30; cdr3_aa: CAWSARGGNTEAFF; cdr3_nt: TGTGCCTGGAGTGCTCGGGGGGGTAACACTGAAGCTTTCTTT
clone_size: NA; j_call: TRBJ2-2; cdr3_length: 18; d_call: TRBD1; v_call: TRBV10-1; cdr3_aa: CAPDLGFLTGQDTGELFF; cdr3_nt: TGCGCCCCCGACCTGGGATTTTTAACTGGACAGGACACCGGGGAGCTGTTTTTT
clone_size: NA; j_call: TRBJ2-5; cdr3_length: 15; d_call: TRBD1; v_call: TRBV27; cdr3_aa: CASTLTGGLGETQYF; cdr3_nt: TGTGCCAGCACCTTGACAGGGGGTCTGGGGGAGACCCAGTACTTC
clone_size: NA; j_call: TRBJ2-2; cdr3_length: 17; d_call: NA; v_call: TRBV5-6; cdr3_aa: CASSLGGPNMNTGELFF; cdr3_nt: TGTGCCAGCAGCTTGGGCGGCCCAAACATGAACACCGGGGAGCTGTTTTTT
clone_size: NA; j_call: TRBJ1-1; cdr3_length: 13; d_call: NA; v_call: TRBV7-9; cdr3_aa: CASNHPVSAEAFF; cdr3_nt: TGTGCCAGCAACCACCCGGTGTCCGCTGAAGCTTTCTTT